Following are 10 T cell receptor beta chains from one sample sequenced in a study of blood T cell repertoires in COVID-19. Clones were read by immunoSEQ multiplex PCR, and TCRdb kept only the in-frame ones, dropping some. The repertoire holds 330,000 or so clones, with roughly 87% as singletons. What was sequenced was PBMCs or T cells enriched from blood (not recorded which). The receptors were sampled from a woman aged 25 to 39 who had recovered from COVID-19.

This clone has only one observation. The chain joins TRBV5-1 to TRBJ2-5; 9 bases fit TRBD2. The V gene end was trimmed by 2 bases and the J gene end by 5 bases; junction bases not matched to a gene: 1. In germline, CDR1 is SGHRS, CDR2 YFSETQ. CDR3 length: 13 amino acids. The CDR3 here is CASSFGLAETQYF. The CDR3 region has the DNA TGCGCCAGCAGCTTCGGACTAGCGGAGACCCAGTACTTC. Looking up the rest from reference TRBV5-1 and TRBJ2-5 gives the full variable domain: KAGVTQTPRYLIKTRGQQVTLSCSPISGHRSVSWYQQTPGQGLQFLFEYFSETQRNKGNFPGRFSGRQFSNSRSEMNVSTLELGDSALYLCASSFGLAETQYFGPGTRLLVL.

The rearrangement joins TRBV19 to TRBJ1-1; D perhaps matches TRBD1 (6 bases). The CDR3 spans 13 residues. V was cut by 11 bases and J by 8 bases, with 21 bases left in between. Germline values: CDR1 LNHDA, CDR2 SQIVND (reference sequence). CDR3 sequence reads: CAAKTLEDREAFF. CDR3 nucleotide sequence: TGTGCCGCAAAAACCCTTGAAGACAGGGAAGCTTTCTTT.

The rearrangement uses TRBV27 and TRBJ2-1, with 7 bases fitting TRBD2. Germline V gene lookup returns CDR1 MNHEY and CDR2 SMNVEV (reference sequence). Trimming at V came to 6 bases and at J to 9 bases, leaving 11 bases not matched to a gene. This CDR3 is built from 14 residues. The CDR3 bases are TGTGCCAGCAGCCTGGGGGAGGGCCTGAGTGAGCAGTTCTTC. It is translated as CASSLGEGLSEQFF.

The chain couples TRBV2 to TRBJ1-5; D is unclear. CDR1 is SNHLY, CDR2 FYNNEI, per germline. With 3 bases removed from V and 5 bases from J, the gap between germline ends came to 14 bases. The CDR3 covers 15 residues. As DNA, the CDR3 is TGTGCCAGCAGTGAGAAGTTTTACAGCCATCAGCCCCAGCATTTT. Amino acid sequence: CASSEKFYSHQPQHF. Based on the CDR3 plus reference TRBV2 and TRBJ1-5, the full variable domain is EPEVTQTPSHQVTQMGQEVILRCVPISNHLYFYWYRQILGQKVEFLVSFYNNEISEKSEIFDDQFSVERPDGSNFTLKIRSTKLEDSAMYFCASSEKFYSHQPQHFGDGTRLSIL.

V and J are TRBV5-6 and TRBJ2-1, with 7 bases lining up with TRBD1. From germline, CDR1 is SGHDT and CDR2 YYEEEE. The CDR3 loop spans 15 amino acids. V was clipped by 2 bases and J by 1 base; unmatched bases: 3. Here the CDR3 DNA reads TGTGCCAGCAGCTTACAGGACAGGTCCTACAATGAGCAGTTCTTC. This translates into CASSLQDRSYNEQFF.

The chain combines TRBV7-8 with TRBJ2-7, with 13 bases that match TRBD2. The V gene end was trimmed by 3 bases and the J gene end by 3 bases; junction bases not matched to a gene: 5. The CDR3 loop spans 16 amino acids. The germline V gene has CDR1 SGHVS and CDR2 FQNEAQ. The CDR3 region has the DNA TGTGCCAGCAGCTTCGGACTAGCGGGGGCCCACTACGAGCAGTACTTC. As protein: CASSFGLAGAHYEQYF.

The chain uses TRBV30 and TRBJ1-5; 9 bases align to TRBD1. Trimming at V came to 3 bases and at J to 7 bases, leaving 4 bases not matched to a gene. The germline gives CDR1 GTSNPN, CDR2 SVGIG (reference sequence). The CDR3 loop spans 13 amino acids. The DNA for the CDR3 is TGTGCCTGGAGAGGGACAGGGAACCAGCCCCAGCATTTT. It codes for CAWRGTGNQPQHF.

The CDR3, as DNA: TGTGCCAGCAGCGTACTAGCGGGGGTGGAGACCCAGTACTTC. Translation gives CASSVLAGVETQYF. V gene TRBV13 combines with J gene TRBJ2-5; 11 bases fit TRBD2. V gave up 5 bases and J gave up 5 bases; unmatched junction bases: 4. This CDR3 has 14 residues. CDR1 PRHDT and CDR2 FYEKMQ come from the germline V gene (reference sequence). Full variable domain (remainder filled in from reference TRBV13 and TRBJ2-5): AAGVIQSPRHLIKEKRETATLKCYPIPRHDTVYWYQQGPGQDPQFLISFYEKMQSDKGSIPDRFSAQQFSDYHSELNMSSLELGDSALYFCASSVLAGVETQYFGPGTRLLVL.

The V gene is TRBV27, the J gene TRBJ2-2; 10 bases fit TRBD1. Looked up from germline, CDR1 is MNHEY and CDR2 is SMNVEV (reference sequence). The CDR3 is 16 residues long. Trimming at V came to 4 bases and at J to 3 bases, leaving 5 bases not matched to a gene. The CDR3 DNA follows: TGTGCCAGCAGTTATTCCGGGACAGGGGACACCGGGGAGCTGTTTTTT. Translation gives CASSYSGTGDTGELFF.

This chain joins TRBV2 and TRBJ2-7; the D is unclear. Germline CDR1 is SNHLY and CDR2 is FYNNEI. The CDR3 is 13 amino acids. Deletions cut 3 bases from V and 0 bases from J, with 6 bases between. This chain's CDR3 is CASSDNSSYEQYF. In nucleotides, the CDR3 is TGTGCCAGCAGTGACAACAGCTCCTACGAGCAGTACTTC.